This T cell receptor (beta chain) was obtained from a study of Ad26.COV2.S vaccination and SARS-CoV-2 variants. Treatment specified: about 20 received Ad26.COV2.S at low or high dose, single or two shots; roughly 5 received placebo; per-sample allocation not given. Samples analyzed were those drawn on day 63 after the first vaccine or placebo injection. Ad26 vector vaccine expressed Wuhan-strain SARS-CoV-2 spike. This CDR3 region has 17 residues. Between the trimmed V and J ends, which lost 1 base and 5 bases, there was a span of 18 bases. CDR1 is SGHVS, CDR2 FQNEAQ, per germline. Assay used: immunoSEQ multiplex PCR; TCRdb lists only in-frame clones, some missing. The table has about 400,000 clones, approximately 90% seen once.

This receptor was identified in a person aged 18-60 years who received the Ad26.COV2.S COVID-19 vaccine or a placebo. The chain links TRBV7-8 to TRBJ2-1; perhaps TRBD2 as D (6 bases). This specimen was peripheral blood, taken in a trial of Ad26.COV2.S vaccine versus placebo. The DNA of the CDR3 is TGTGCCAGCAGCTTAGAGGCGGGGCTAGCGCCCAACAATGAGCAGTTCTTC. Its protein product is CASSLEAGLAPNNEQFF.